The clone carrying this TCR beta chain was observed at least ten times. As yet, its antigen is unknown. The source of the sample is a study of T cells after yellow fever vaccination. Whole-study results and caveats: FACS-sorted repertoires could harbor abundant contaminating bulk-population clonotypes. Boosting was followed by the reappearance of most primary-vaccination clones (approximately 97% CD4, under 90% CD8).

This CDR3 comprises 12 residues. The germline V and J ends were trimmed by 5 bases and 6 bases, with 10 bases remaining between them. In germline, CDR1 is SEHNR, CDR2 FQNEAQ (reference sequence). A single record per CDR3 protein comes from TCRdb applying MiXCR to the 5' RACE reads. The sample includes about 74,000 distinct CDR3 sequences, roughly 7.4% seen only once; the top ten take roughly 35%. This sequence was found in a man aged 18 to 30 who received the YFV17D yellow fever vaccine. This sample comprised CD8+ T cells sorted from PBMCs, obtained 5 days after the first yellow fever vaccination. V and J are TRBV7-9 and TRBJ2-5, with no clear D. CDR3 sequence: CASSRGSQTQYF. The CDR3 nucleotides are TGTGCCAGCAGCAGAGGTTCCCAGACCCAGTACTTC.